Listed below are T cell receptor beta chains from one sample, sequenced in a study of identical twins' blood T cells. In TCRdb, the 5' RACE reads were re-called with MiXCR into one record per CDR3 protein. This table holds hundreds of thousands of distinct CDR3 sequences, about 28% found once. Sequenced: PBMCs. These receptor sequences come from a woman aged 18-49 years in good health. Each CDR3 is given with its conserved first and last residue. A D gene is named only where the DNA matches it firmly. The listing skips clone size in some rows; elsewhere it reads once, few, many or a size class.

j_call,clone_size,v_call,d_call,cdr3_aa,cdr3_nt
TRBJ2-5,NA,TRBV19,TRBD2,CASSITRTSGQETQYF,TGTGCCAGTAGTATAACTCGGACTAGCGGCCAAGAGACCCAGTACTTC
TRBJ2-1,many,TRBV10-3,NA,CAISASWGINEQFF,TGTGCCATCAGTGCGAGCTGGGGCATCAATGAGCAGTTCTTC
TRBJ2-1,NA,TRBV5-1,NA,CASSFRFSGNEQFF,TGCGCCAGCAGCTTTAGGTTTTCTGGTAATGAGCAGTTCTTC
TRBJ1-1,few,TRBV29-1,NA,CSVGHNTEAFF,TGCAGCGTGGGACATAACACTGAAGCTTTCTTT
TRBJ1-2,few,TRBV12-3/TRBV12-4,TRBD1,CASSRTDRVYGYTF,TGTGCCAGCAGCCGAACGGACAGGGTCTATGGCTACACCTTC
TRBJ1-2,NA,TRBV12-3/TRBV12-4,TRBD1,CASRGQGLDGYTF,TGTGCCAGCAGAGGACAGGGGTTGGACGGCTACACCTTC
TRBJ1-3,NA,TRBV27,NA,CASSLYPPRRQNTIYF,TGTGCCAGCAGTTTATACCCCCCAAGACGGCAAAACACCATATATTTT
TRBJ1-5,few,TRBV7-9,NA,CASSLVRGQPQHF,TGTGCCAGCAGCTTAGTCAGGGGTCAGCCCCAGCATTTT
TRBJ1-1,NA,TRBV15,NA,CATTLETCTEAFF,TGTGCCACCACCTTAGAGACGTGCACTGAAGCTTTCTTT
TRBJ2-5,NA,TRBV30,NA,CAWSVRWETQYF,TGTGCCTGGAGTGTAAGGTGGGAGACCCAGTACTTC
TRBJ2-1,few,TRBV10-3,TRBD1,CAISEYRDSGSNEQFF,TGTGCCATCAGTGAGTACCGGGACAGTGGGTCCAATGAGCAGTTCTTC
TRBJ2-6,NA,TRBV18,NA,CASSPNRAGANVLAF,TGTGCCAGCTCGCCAAATAGGGCTGGGGCCAACGTCCTGGCTTTC
TRBJ1-1,NA,TRBV20-1,TRBD1,CSARDRGRLDSEAFF,TGCAGTGCTCGGGACAGGGGACGGTTGGATTCTGAAGCTTTCTTT
TRBJ1-1,NA,TRBV21-1,NA,CASSKGSTHAPMNTEAFF,TGTGCCAGCAGCAAAGGATCCACGCATGCCCCTATGAACACTGAAGCTTTCTTT
TRBJ1-1,many,TRBV12-3/TRBV12-4,NA,CASTLGYGATEAFF,TGTGCCAGCACTCTGGGGTACGGGGCCACTGAAGCTTTCTTT
TRBJ2-1,NA,TRBV6-5,NA,CASSYDAGRSYNEQFF,TGTGCCAGCAGTTACGATGCGGGCCGCTCCTACAATGAGCAGTTCTTC
TRBJ2-7,NA,TRBV7-9,NA,CASTLGDSYEQYF,TGTGCCAGCACCCTAGGGGACTCCTACGAGCAGTACTTC
TRBJ2-2,many,TRBV6-6,TRBD2,CASTETSDTGELFF,TGTGCCAGCACCGAGACTAGCGACACCGGGGAGCTGTTTTTT
TRBJ2-3,few,TRBV6-6,NA,CASSVAGADTQYF,TGTGCCAGCAGTGTGGCCGGCGCAGATACGCAGTATTTT
TRBJ1-1,medium-sized,TRBV6-4,TRBD1,CASSDSAGGKTEAFF,TGTGCCAGCAGTGACTCCGCAGGGGGAAAGACTGAAGCTTTCTTT
TRBJ2-7,NA,TRBV3-1,TRBD2,CASSRRGGQSHEQYF,TGTGCCAGCAGCCGTCGGGGGGGCCAAAGTCACGAGCAGTACTTC
TRBJ2-5,few,TRBV19,NA,CASRVDGNQETQYF,TGTGCCAGTAGAGTGGACGGAAATCAAGAGACCCAGTACTTC
TRBJ1-4,many,TRBV29-1,NA,CSVGHLRGEKLFF,TGCAGCGTGGGACACCTGAGGGGTGAAAAACTGTTTTTT
TRBJ1-5,NA,TRBV28,NA,CASSLLRRGRDQPQHF,TGTGCCAGCAGTCTCCTGCGGAGGGGGAGGGACCAGCCCCAGCATTTT
TRBJ1-2,NA,TRBV27,NA,CASSSTRGGLANYGYTF,TGTGCCAGCAGTTCTACCAGGGGAGGGTTAGCTAACTATGGCTACACCTTC
TRBJ1-2,few,TRBV29-1,NA,CSVESPINYGYTF,TGCAGCGTTGAAAGCCCCATCAACTATGGCTACACCTTC
TRBJ2-4,few,TRBV15,NA,CATSRDRTDIQYF,TGTGCCACCAGCAGAGATCGGACGGACATTCAGTACTTC
TRBJ2-3,NA,TRBV27,TRBD2,CASSSPAGGADTQYF,TGTGCCAGCAGTTCACCAGCGGGAGGAGCGGATACGCAGTATTTT
TRBJ1-1,NA,TRBV13,NA,CASSSNTGLNTEAFF,TGTGCCAGCAGCTCCAATACAGGGTTGAACACTGAAGCTTTCTTT
TRBJ1-1,NA,TRBV5-4,NA,CASSSDTVNTEAFF,TGTGCCAGCAGCTCCGACACAGTGAACACTGAAGCTTTCTTT
TRBJ2-5,NA,TRBV28,NA,CASSFYGQQETQYF,TGTGCCAGCAGTTTTTATGGGCAACAAGAGACCCAGTACTTC
TRBJ1-2,NA,TRBV7-9,NA,CASSLVLNTYGYTF,TGTGCCAGCAGCCTAGTACTAAACACCTATGGCTACACCTTC
TRBJ1-2,NA,TRBV10-3,NA,CAIRGEGGRDYGYTF,TGTGCCATCAGAGGCGAGGGAGGACGCGACTATGGCTACACCTTC
TRBJ2-3,few,TRBV7-2,NA,CASSLGSGSITDTQYF,TGTGCCAGCAGCTTAGGGAGCGGGTCTATCACAGATACGCAGTATTTT
TRBJ2-2,NA,TRBV18,NA,CASSPRGPGTGELFF,TGTGCCAGCTCACCACGCGGCCCCGGCACCGGGGAGCTGTTTTTT
TRBJ2-7,few,TRBV28,TRBD1,CASRGTGTGSYEQYF,TGTGCCAGCCGGGGTACCGGGACAGGCTCCTACGAGCAGTACTTC
TRBJ2-7,NA,TRBV2,NA,CASSGPFPPSYEKYF,TGTGCCAGCAGTGGGCCATTTCCTCCCTCCTACGAGAAGTACTTC
TRBJ1-1,NA,TRBV27,NA,CASSYKQGSLLNAEAFF,TGTGCCAGCAGTTATAAACAGGGTTCCCTATTGAACGCTGAAGCTTTCTTT
TRBJ2-2,NA,TRBV12-3/TRBV12-4,NA,CASSFEGYAGELFF,TGTGCCAGCAGTTTTGAAGGATACGCCGGGGAGCTGTTTTTT
TRBJ1-1,many,TRBV18,TRBD1,CASSPQTGGMNTEAFF,TGTGCCAGCTCACCACAGACAGGGGGCATGAACACTGAAGCTTTCTTT
TRBJ2-7,NA,TRBV7-2,NA,CASSFPALNEQYF,TGTGCCAGCAGCTTCCCAGCGCTCAACGAGCAGTACTTC
TRBJ1-2,few,TRBV20-1,NA,CSASEERGYGYTF,TGCAGTGCTAGTGAGGAAAGGGGCTATGGCTACACCTTC
TRBJ1-3,NA,TRBV6-2/TRBV6-3,NA,CAGSWAASGNTIYF,TGTGCCGGCTCATGGGCGGCCTCTGGAAACACCATATATTTT
TRBJ1-3,few,TRBV18,TRBD1,CASSTGTGRNTIYF,TGTGCCAGCTCCACCGGGACAGGGAGAAACACCATATATTTT
TRBJ1-2,many,TRBV6-6,NA,CASSYSAEYGYTF,TGTGCCAGCAGTTACTCTGCGGAGTATGGCTACACCTTC
TRBJ1-1,NA,TRBV9,NA,CAGSVANRDTEAFF,TGTGCCGGCAGCGTCGCTAACAGGGACACTGAAGCTTTCTTT
TRBJ1-5,once,TRBV5-1,NA,CASSLDRNSNQPQHF,TGCGCCAGCAGCTTAGACAGAAATAGCAATCAGCCCCAGCATTTT
TRBJ2-3,few,TRBV3-1,TRBD2,CASSQETGLAGLWGTGTDTQYF,TGTGCCAGCAGCCAAGAAACTGGACTAGCGGGACTCTGGGGCACAGGCACAGATACGCAGTATTTT
TRBJ2-3,NA,TRBV11-2,NA,CASSLGGKADTQYF,TGTGCCAGCAGCTTAGGGGGAAAGGCAGATACGCAGTATTTT
TRBJ2-1,few,TRBV9,TRBD1,CASSTTGTGYNEQFF,TGTGCCAGCAGCACAACCGGGACAGGTTACAATGAGCAGTTCTTC
TRBJ2-2,NA,TRBV7-2,NA,CASSLPGTRGFTGELFF,TGTGCCAGCAGCTTACCCGGGACAAGAGGTTTTACCGGGGAGCTGTTTTTT
TRBJ1-5,NA,TRBV5-6,NA,CASSLRDYSNQPQHF,TGTGCCAGCAGCTTGAGAGATTATAGCAATCAGCCCCAGCATTTT
TRBJ1-1,few,TRBV29-1,NA,CSVDTNTEAFF,TGCAGCGTTGATACGAACACTGAAGCTTTCTTT
TRBJ2-3,few,TRBV24-1,TRBD1,CATSDPDRGHTQYF,TGTGCCACCAGTGACCCTGACAGGGGCCATACGCAGTATTTT
TRBJ2-2,NA,TRBV6-5,TRBD2,CASSYGLAGVAGELFF,TGTGCCAGCAGTTACGGGCTAGCGGGAGTGGCGGGGGAGCTGTTTTTT
TRBJ1-2,NA,TRBV29-1,NA,CSVGRYYYVYTF,TGCAGCGTCGGAAGATACTACTATGTCTACACCTTC
TRBJ1-3,many,TRBV2,TRBD1,CASRDTGAGNTIYF,TGTGCCAGCAGGGACACAGGGGCTGGAAACACCATATATTTT
TRBJ1-6,NA,TRBV20-1,NA,CSARSWGAGNSPLHF,TGCAGTGCTAGATCATGGGGTGCGGGGAATTCACCCCTCCACTTT
TRBJ2-2,NA,TRBV11-2,TRBD1,CASRIQGALSGELFF,TGTGCCAGCAGGATACAGGGGGCGCTTTCCGGGGAGCTGTTTTTT
TRBJ2-7,few,TRBV5-1,NA,CASSSYNSYEQYF,TGCGCCAGCAGCTCGTATAACAGTTACGAGCAGTACTTC